A selection of T cell receptor beta chains follows, all from one sample in a study of massively parallel sequencing of T cell beta chains. MiXCR, run by TCRdb on the 5' RACE reads, gives a single entry per CDR3 protein. The sample lists under 4,500 distinct CDR3 sequences; more than 35% were seen once. The specimen sequenced was commercial RNA from peripheral blood pooled from many donors. These receptors originate from a pool of human donors in good health; the sample was commercial RNA pooled from many donors. Each CDR3 is given with its conserved first and last residue. The D gene is left open where the match is weak. Some rows mark clone size as missing; the rest say once, few, many or name a class of expanded clone.

V,D,size,J,DNA,CDR3
TRBV5-1,NA,NA,TRBJ2-7,TGCGCCAGCAGGAATAATACCGTGACCTACGAGCAGTACTTC,CASRNNTVTYEQYF
TRBV11-2,NA,few,TRBJ2-1,TGTGCCAGCAGCTTAATCAATGAGCAGTTCTTC,CASSLINEQFF
TRBV10-2,NA,NA,TRBJ2-1,TGCGCCAGCAGCCGGGACGGATACAATGAGCAGTTCTTC,CASSRDGYNEQFF
TRBV10-1,NA,NA,TRBJ2-7,TGCGCCAGCAGTGAGAGGGGATATGGTCCCTACGAGCAGTACTTC,CASSERGYGPYEQYF
TRBV10-3,NA,NA,TRBJ1-1,TGTGCCATCAGGGACAGCATGAACACTGAAGCTTTCTTT,CAIRDSMNTEAFF
TRBV3-1,NA,few,TRBJ2-3,TGTGCCAGCAGCCAGACCGGAGATACGCAGTATTTT,CASSQTGDTQYF
TRBV19,NA,NA,TRBJ2-2,TGTGCCAGTCGTCGAGGGGGAACCGGGGAGCTGTTTTTT,CASRRGGTGELFF
TRBV4-1,TRBD1,NA,TRBJ2-5,TGCGCCAGCAGCCAAGACGGGACAGCAGAGACCCAGTACTTC,CASSQDGTAETQYF
TRBV5-1,NA,NA,TRBJ2-1,TGCGCCAGCAGCTCCCGGGATCCCACCGTTAATGAGCAGTTCTTC,CASSSRDPTVNEQFF
TRBV29-1,NA,NA,TRBJ1-2,TGCAGCGTCAACAGGGTTTTCTATGGCTACACCTTC,CSVNRVFYGYTF
TRBV13,NA,few,TRBJ1-5,TGTGCCAGCAGCCCGGGACCTCCCATGGCCCAGCATTTT,CASSPGPPMAQHF
TRBV5-1,NA,NA,TRBJ1-4,TGCGCCAGCAGCTTGAACGGGGCTTATGAAAAACTGTTTTTT,CASSLNGAYEKLFF
TRBV20-1,TRBD2,NA,TRBJ2-5,TGCAGTGCTCAGAAGCGGGAGCTCCGGGAGACCCAGTACTTC,CSAQKRELRETQYF
TRBV5-1,NA,NA,TRBJ2-5,TGCGCCAGCAGCTTGACAGGGTCGGGCGAGACCCAGTACTTC,CASSLTGSGETQYF
TRBV5-1,TRBD1,NA,TRBJ2-2,TGCGCCAGCAGCGCAGGGGGCCTGAACACCGGGGAGCTGTTTTTT,CASSAGGLNTGELFF
TRBV6-2/TRBV6-3,NA,NA,TRBJ1-1,TGTGCCAGCAGTTACAAGGACACTGAAGCTTTCTTT,CASSYKDTEAFF
TRBV13,TRBD1,NA,TRBJ1-2,TGTGCCAGCAGCCCTTCGACAGGGACGATCTATGGCTACACCTTC,CASSPSTGTIYGYTF
TRBV13,TRBD1,NA,TRBJ2-3,TGTGCCAGCAGCGATTCCGGGACAGGGCCAGATACGCAGTATTTT,CASSDSGTGPDTQYF
TRBV20-1,NA,NA,TRBJ1-1,TGCAGTGCTCCAGAGGGGGTACGGAACACTGAAGCTTTCTTT,CSAPEGVRNTEAFF
TRBV6-2/TRBV6-3,NA,NA,TRBJ2-7,TGTGCCAGCAGTTCCTCCCGACAGTCCTACGAGCAGTACTTC,CASSSSRQSYEQYF
TRBV10-3,TRBD1,NA,TRBJ2-1,TGTGCCATCAGTGCCGGGACAGGGCTAGGGGATGAGCAGTTCTTC,CAISAGTGLGDEQFF
TRBV29-1,NA,few,TRBJ2-3,TGCAGCGTTGAACGGAGCCCAGATACGCAGTATTTT,CSVERSPDTQYF
TRBV13,NA,few,TRBJ2-1,TGTGCCAGCAGCCGGGGGACATCCTACAATGAGCAGTTCTTC,CASSRGTSYNEQFF
TRBV12-3/TRBV12-4,NA,NA,TRBJ2-7,TGTGCCAGCAGTTTAAGTCGGTACGAGCAGTACTTC,CASSLSRYEQYF
TRBV29-1,TRBD2,medium-sized,TRBJ2-7,TGCAGCGTTGAAGGCGGGAGCTACTACGAGCAGTACTTC,CSVEGGSYYEQYF
TRBV14,NA,few,TRBJ2-5,TGTGCCAGCAGCCTAGGGACACCCCCAGGGGAGACCCAGTACTTC,CASSLGTPPGETQYF
TRBV12-5,NA,NA,TRBJ2-4,TGTGCTAGTGCTAGCGCCAGTGAGAGCATTCAGTACTTC,CASASASESIQYF
TRBV29-1,NA,NA,TRBJ2-1,TGCAGCGAACAAAAACGGAGGAATGAGCAGTTCTTC,CSEQKRRNEQFF
TRBV12-3/TRBV12-4,NA,NA,TRBJ2-1,TGTGCCAGCAGTTTAGAAGGCGGTTTTGGATATGAGCAGTTCTTC,CASSLEGGFGYEQFF
TRBV7-1,NA,NA,TRBJ2-3,TGTGCCAGCAGCTCAGCAGGGGAAGGATTAGATACGCAGTATTTT,CASSSAGEGLDTQYF
TRBV29-1,NA,NA,TRBJ2-7,TGCAGCGTTGGAGGTAGGGCTCCCTACGAGCAGTACTTC,CSVGGRAPYEQYF
TRBV4-2,NA,NA,TRBJ2-1,TGTGCCAGCAGCCCATTAGGGGGAGGGGGTGAGCAGTTCTTC,CASSPLGGGGEQFF
TRBV2,NA,few,TRBJ2-1,TGTGCCAGCAGTGACTTTAGCACTGAGCAGTTCTTC,CASSDFSTEQFF
TRBV5-4,NA,few,TRBJ1-2,TGTGCCAGCAGCTTGGGCCGTTACTATGGCTACACCTTC,CASSLGRYYGYTF
TRBV5-4,NA,NA,TRBJ2-2,TGTGCCAGCAGCTTGGCAGGGGTCGGGGAGCTGTTTTTT,CASSLAGVGELFF
TRBV6-9,TRBD2,few,TRBJ2-2,TGTGCCAGCAGTTATAAGCGGGACTCCTCCGGGGAGCTGTTTTTT,CASSYKRDSSGELFF
TRBV5-1,NA,large,TRBJ2-4,TGCGCCAGCAGGGACACGGAAAAAAACATTCAGTACTTC,CASRDTEKNIQYF
TRBV11-2,NA,few,TRBJ2-7,TGTGCCAGCAGCTTAGAAGAGGGGATCTACGAGCAGTACTTC,CASSLEEGIYEQYF
TRBV11-2,NA,NA,TRBJ2-1,TGTGCCAGCAGCTTAGAGGGGGGAGGCCTGGATGAGCAGTTCTTC,CASSLEGGGLDEQFF
TRBV4-2,NA,NA,TRBJ1-6,TGTGCCAGCAGCCGGGACGTCCATAATTCACCCCTCCACTTT,CASSRDVHNSPLHF
TRBV7-1,TRBD1,few,TRBJ2-2,TGTGCCAGCAGCTCCCGGGACAGGGGCACCGGGGAGCTGTTTTTT,CASSSRDRGTGELFF
TRBV10-3,NA,NA,TRBJ2-2,TGTGCCATCAGTGAGAACTTCCCCACCGGGGAGCTGTTTTTT,CAISENFPTGELFF
TRBV4-2,NA,NA,TRBJ2-7,TGTGCCAGCAGCCAAGAAACGTCCTACGAGCAGTACTTC,CASSQETSYEQYF
TRBV20-1,NA,NA,TRBJ1-5,TGCAGTGCTAGAGGACCGTGGAGCCTCAATCAGCCCCAGCATTTT,CSARGPWSLNQPQHF
TRBV27,NA,medium-sized,TRBJ1-5,TGTGCCAGCAGTTCCGGGACCATTGTTTCGCCCCAGCATTTT,CASSSGTIVSPQHF
TRBV29-1,NA,few,TRBJ1-3,TGCAGCGTTATAATGAGCTCTGGAAACACCATATATTTT,CSVIMSSGNTIYF
TRBV11-3,TRBD1,few,TRBJ2-7,TGTGCCAGCAGCTTAGTAGGGGGGACAGGCGAGCAGTACTTC,CASSLVGGTGEQYF
TRBV12-3/TRBV12-4,TRBD1,few,TRBJ1-2,TGTGCCAGCAGTTTGGTGGGACAGGGGAACTATGGCTACACCTTC,CASSLVGQGNYGYTF
TRBV20-1,NA,NA,TRBJ2-1,TGCAGTGCTAGACCCGGTCGAAATGAGCAGTTCTTC,CSARPGRNEQFF
TRBV4-2,NA,few,TRBJ1-2,TGTGCCAGCAGCCCCTCGGGGGCGGATGGCTACACCTTC,CASSPSGADGYTF
TRBV15,NA,NA,TRBJ1-3,TGTGCCACCAGCAGAGATTTGGTAACGTTTGGGGACACCATATATTTT,CATSRDLVTFGDTIYF
TRBV5-1,NA,NA,TRBJ1-1,TGCGCCAGCAGCGCCGCCTTGAACACTGAAGCTTTCTTT,CASSAALNTEAFF
TRBV4-1,TRBD2,NA,TRBJ2-5,TGCGCCAGCAGCCAAGCTGGCGGGAGGGGTGAGACCCAGTACTTC,CASSQAGGRGETQYF
TRBV7-6,NA,NA,TRBJ1-1,TGTGCCAGCAGCTTCGGGGCGGGGACTGAAGCTTTCTTT,CASSFGAGTEAFF
TRBV30,NA,NA,TRBJ2-1,TGTGCCTGGATCTGGGACACCGTTCGCAATGAGCAGTTCTTC,CAWIWDTVRNEQFF
TRBV28,NA,few,TRBJ1-1,TGTGCCAGCAGTTTACAGGGGACGAGGACTGAAGCTTTCTTT,CASSLQGTRTEAFF
TRBV11-2,NA,NA,TRBJ2-2,TGTGCCAGCAGCTTAGACCCGGATCCGAACACCGGGGAGCTGTTTTTT,CASSLDPDPNTGELFF
TRBV14,NA,few,TRBJ1-4,TGTGCCAGCAGCCAAGAGCTGTCAACTAATGAAAAACTGTTTTTT,CASSQELSTNEKLFF
TRBV6-2/TRBV6-3,NA,few,TRBJ2-1,TGTGCCAGCAGTTACGGTCTACTCTACAATGAGCAGTTCTTC,CASSYGLLYNEQFF
TRBV13,TRBD1,NA,TRBJ2-1,TGTGCCAGCAGCCGACAGGGGTCGTACAATGAGCAGTTCTTC,CASSRQGSYNEQFF